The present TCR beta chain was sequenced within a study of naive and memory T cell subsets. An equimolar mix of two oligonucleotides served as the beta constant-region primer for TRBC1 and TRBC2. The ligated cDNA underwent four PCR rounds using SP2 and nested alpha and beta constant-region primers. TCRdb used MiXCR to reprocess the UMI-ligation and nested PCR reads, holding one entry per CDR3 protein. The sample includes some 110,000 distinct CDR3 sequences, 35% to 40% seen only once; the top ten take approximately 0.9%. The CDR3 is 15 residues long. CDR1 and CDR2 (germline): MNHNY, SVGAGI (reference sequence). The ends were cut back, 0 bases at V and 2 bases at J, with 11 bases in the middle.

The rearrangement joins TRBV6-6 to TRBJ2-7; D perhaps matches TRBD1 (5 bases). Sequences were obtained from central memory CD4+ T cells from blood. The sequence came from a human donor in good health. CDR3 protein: CASSYSSGNPYEQYF. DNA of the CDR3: TGTGCCAGCAGTTACTCGTCAGGGAACCCCTACGAGCAGTACTTC.